Each of the 7 T cell receptor beta chains below was sequenced from the same sample in a study of T cell changes during pregnancy in multiple sclerosis (dated by TCRdb to about 2019). Receptors were amplified or captured by the immunoSEQ multiplex PCR assay. TCRdb carries this immuneACCESS record with in-frame sequences only. Its versions omit some clonotypes, under half of them owing to an unresolved V gene in the studies checked, with the rest unexplained. This sample lists 85,000 to 120,000 clones; roughly 90% were detected once. Roughly 1.5% of the sample goes to the ten largest clones. Material: peripheral blood, obtained after pregnancy. These receptors all come from a female donor with multiple sclerosis, enrolled in a pregnancy study.

This chain joins TRBV7-9 and TRBJ2-4; TRBD2 matches at 10 bases. J lost 6 bases, V lost 1 base, and 12 bases had no gene match. The CDR3 totals 18 residues. Germline CDR1 and CDR2: SEHNR and FQNEAQ (reference sequence). DNA for the CDR3: TGTGCCAGCAGCTTAGGAAGCGGGAGGGCCTCAAAGGTAAACATTCAGTACTTC. Translating it yields CASSLGSGRASKVNIQYF.

The V and J genes are TRBV7-8 and TRBJ1-5; 7 bases fit TRBD1. The CDR3 runs 15 residues. Germline loops: CDR1 SGHVS, CDR2 FQNEAQ. The V gene end was trimmed by 5 bases and the J gene end by 4 bases; junction bases not matched to a gene: 8. This chain's CDR3 is CASSAGTALNQPQHF. DNA for the CDR3: TGTGCCAGCAGCGCCGGGACAGCCCTAAATCAGCCCCAGCATTTT. The variable domain in full, completed from reference TRBV7-8 and TRBJ1-5, reads GAGVSQSPRYKVAKRGQDVALRCDPISGHVSLFWYQQALGQGPEFLTYFQNEAQLDKSGLPSDRFFAERPEGSVSTLKIQRTQQEDSAVYLCASSAGTALNQPQHFGDGTRLSIL.

This chain connects TRBV13 to TRBJ2-3, with 9 bases lining up with TRBD2. The V segment lost 5 bases and the J segment 3 bases; nucleotides outside the gene matches: 9. The CDR3 extends over 16 amino acids. Germline V CDR1 and CDR2: PRHDT, FYEKMQ (reference sequence). CDR3 DNA sequence: TGTGCCAGCAGCCTCCGGGCCCTAGCGGGAACAGATACGCAGTATTTT. Residues: CASSLRALAGTDTQYF.

Notes on this clone: The sample has other DNA sequences that encode this CDR3 too. The chain combines TRBV19 with TRBJ2-5; 9 bases are shared with TRBD1. Unmatched junction bases numbered 5, after V lost 5 bases and J lost 4 bases. CDR1 and CDR2 (germline): LNHDA, SQIVND (reference sequence). CDR3 length: 14 amino acids. The CDR3, as DNA: TGTGCCAGTAGTCCCTTGGACAGGGGAGAGACCCAGTACTTC. Its protein is CASSPLDRGETQYF.

This clone appeared once. This chain joins TRBV11-2 and TRBJ2-7; TRBD1 agrees at 8 bases. The ends lost 6 bases at V and 2 bases at J; junction bases unmatched: 9. Germline V gene lookup returns CDR1 SGHAT and CDR2 FQNNGV. CDR3 length: 15 amino acids. Written as DNA, the CDR3 is TGTGCCAGCAGTACCGACAGGGGATCCCCCTACGAGCAGTACTTC. Translation: CASSTDRGSPYEQYF.

The chain recombines TRBV27 with TRBJ2-7; perhaps TRBD1 as D (6 bases). Trimming took 5 bases from V and 4 from J, leaving 18 bases between them. The CDR3 has 15 residues. Germline V gene data show CDR1 as MNHEY and CDR2 as SMNVEV (reference sequence). DNA for the CDR3: TGTGCCAGCAGTCCCTATGGGGGAAGGGGGTACGAGCAGTACTTC. Residues: CASSPYGGRGYEQYF.

This chain links TRBV6-1 with TRBJ2-3; 7 nucleotides agree with TRBD2. This CDR3 comprises 14 residues. From germline, CDR1 is MNHNS and CDR2 SASEGT. After removal of 8 bases from V and 4 bases from J, the junction contained 9 bases not matched to a gene. As DNA, the CDR3 is TGTGCCAGCCGGACACCGGGGGGATCAGATACGCAGTATTTT. Its translation is CASRTPGGSDTQYF.